Following are 17 T cell receptor beta chains from one sample sequenced in a study of blood T cell repertoires in COVID-19 (dated by TCRdb to the early 2020s). Library generation was performed with the immunoSEQ multiplex PCR assay. Entries here come from immuneACCESS through TCRdb and include only in-frame sequences with V and J called. Some clones fail to appear in such tables; in the studies checked, an unresolved V gene covers under half of the shortfall, and the cause of the remainder is unknown. Here the sample has about 150,000 clones; nearly 80% occur a single time. The ten largest clones take up roughly 1.8% of the sample. The specimen sequenced was peripheral blood. The receptors here all came from an elderly man with acute or convalescent COVID-19.

This clone was picked up a small number of times. CDR3 sequence reads: CAGGGRRDTEAFF. The CDR3 nucleotides read TGTGCCGGAGGTGGGCGCCGCGACACTGAAGCTTTCTTT. The chain has TRBV6-5 and TRBJ1-1; the D is unclear. The CDR3 spans 13 residues. Trimming stripped 11 bases from V and 3 bases from J, with 16 bases between. Germline V gives CDR1 MNHEY, CDR2 SVGAGI.

The chain has TRBV19 and TRBJ1-2; 11 bases map to TRBD1. This CDR3 has 14 residues. The germline V gene has CDR1 LNHDA and CDR2 SQIVND (reference sequence). The junction had 7 bases not matched to a gene; V was cut back by 5 bases and J by 8 bases. The CDR3 here is CASSPQGQGEGYTF. The CDR3 coding sequence is TGTGCCAGTAGTCCCCAGGGACAGGGGGAGGGCTACACCTTC. The whole variable domain, filled in from reference TRBV19 and TRBJ1-2, reads DGGITQSPKYLFRKEGQNVTLSCEQNLNHDAMYWYRQDPGQGLRLIYYSQIVNDFQKGDIAEGYSVSREKKESFPLTVTSAQKNPTAFYLCASSPQGQGEGYTFGSGTRLTVV.

This clone has a handful of counts. CDR3 in DNA: TGTGCCAGCTCATCCGGGACAGGGGGTGGCTATGGCTACACCTTC. It translates to CASSSGTGGGYGYTF. V gene TRBV18 combines with J gene TRBJ1-2; TRBD1 aligns across 11 bases. This CDR3 spans 15 amino acids. The ends lost 5 bases at V and 4 bases at J; junction bases unmatched: 6. Germline V lookup: CDR1 KGHSH, CDR2 LQKENI. Using reference TRBV18 and TRBJ1-2 for the parts outside the CDR3, the full variable domain is NAGVMQNPRHLVRRRGQEARLRCSPMKGHSHVYWYRQLPEEGLKFMVYLQKENIIDESGMPKERFSAEFPKEGPSILRIQQVVRGDSAAYFCASSSGTGGGYGYTFGSGTRLTVV.

This clone was seen only a few times. This sequence joins TRBV3-1 (or the pseudogene TRBV3-2) and TRBJ2-1, with 7 bases lining up with TRBD1. There are 14 residues in the CDR3. Germline V gene sequence: CDR1 LGHDT, CDR2 YNNKEL (reference sequence). V was clipped by 7 bases and J by 1 base; unmatched bases: 4. The CDR3: CASTWGQSYNEQFF. CDR3 sequence (DNA): TGTGCCAGCACTTGGGGACAGTCCTACAATGAGCAGTTCTTC.

This clone is a singleton in its sample. V gene TRBV10-1 combines with J gene TRBJ2-5, with TRBD2 matching 8 bases. CDR1 and CDR2 from the germline V gene are WNHNN and SYGVQD (reference sequence). This CDR3 has 16 residues. J lost 2 bases, V lost 4 bases, and 9 bases had no gene match. The CDR3 protein is CASSVGRRGEQETQYF. CDR3 nucleotide sequence: TGCGCCAGCAGTGTTGGTCGGCGGGGGGAACAAGAGACCCAGTACTTC.

In this sample, this clone turned up a few times. V usage is TRBV5-1 and J usage is TRBJ1-2, with D possibly being TRBD1 (5 bases). V shed 5 bases and J shed 1 base, with 12 bases lying between them. Germline-derived CDR1 and CDR2 are SGHRS and YFSETQ. This CDR3 has 14 residues. The CDR3 DNA reads TGCGCCAGCAGTGACGGGGGGGTTAACTATGGCTACACCTTC. It is translated as CASSDGGVNYGYTF.

The rearrangement links TRBV4-3 to TRBJ2-2, with D possibly TRBD1 on 5 matching bases. Per the germline V gene, CDR1 is LGHNA and CDR2 is YSLEER. V shed 3 bases and J shed 7 bases, with 15 bases lying between them. CDR3 length equals 15 residues. The CDR3 protein is CASSQAAQGIGELFF. The DNA of the CDR3 is TGCGCCAGCAGCCAGGCAGCGCAGGGAATCGGGGAGCTGTTTTTT.

This chain joins TRBV7-6 and TRBJ1-1; TRBD1 agrees at 7 bases. The trim removed 5 bases at V and 1 base at J, leaving 7 bases unmatched. Germline CDR1 and CDR2: SGHVS and FNYEAQ. The CDR3 has 15 residues. The CDR3 reads CASSLRTGANTEAFF. In nucleotides, the CDR3 is TGTGCCAGCAGCCTGCGGACAGGCGCGAACACTGAAGCTTTCTTT.

The gene calls are TRBV5-1 and TRBJ2-3; 7 bases are a match to TRBD1. The V segment lost 0 bases and the J segment 4 bases; nucleotides outside the gene matches: 11. This CDR3 is built from 17 residues. The germline gives CDR1 SGHRS, CDR2 YFSETQ. CDR3: CASSLVPGTVTADTQYF. CDR3 coding DNA: TGCGCCAGCAGCTTGGTCCCCGGGACAGTCACCGCAGATACGCAGTATTTT.

Turning to this clone: Other nucleotide sequences from this sample produce the same CDR3. The chain links TRBV2 to TRBJ1-5, with TRBD1 identical over 9 bases. CDR1 is SNHLY and CDR2 is FYNNEI in the germline V gene. V was pared by 6 bases and J by 6 bases, with 6 bases of the junction left unmatched. The CDR3 is 14 amino acids. The CDR3, as DNA: TGTGCCAGCAGCGCGGACAGGGGAGGTCAGCCCCAGCATTTT. It translates to CASSADRGGQPQHF. Based on the CDR3 plus reference TRBV2 and TRBJ1-5, the full variable domain is EPEVTQTPSHQVTQMGQEVILRCVPISNHLYFYWYRQILGQKVEFLVSFYNNEISEKSEIFDDQFSVERPDGSNFTLKIRSTKLEDSAMYFCASSADRGGQPQHFGDGTRLSIL.

This rearrangement joins TRBV6-5 to TRBJ2-3; 9 bases align to TRBD2. Germline assignment: CDR1 MNHEY and CDR2 SVGAGI. V shed 4 bases and J 3 bases; nucleotides not matched to a gene: 8. CDR3 length equals 16 residues. This CDR3 is CASSSLSAGGTDTQYF. The CDR3 nucleotides are TGTGCCAGCAGTTCCCTTTCGGCGGGGGGGACAGATACGCAGTATTTT.

The chain has TRBV11-2 and TRBJ2-1, with 9 positions matching TRBD2. The CDR3 has 17 residues. Per germline, CDR1 SGHAT and CDR2 FQNNGV. The trim removed 1 base at V and 4 bases at J, leaving 8 bases unmatched. The CDR3 region has the DNA TGTGCCAGCAGCTTAGTTTCCAGCAGCGGGGGGTACAATGAGCAGTTCTTC. This encodes CASSLVSSSGGYNEQFF.

V usage is TRBV7-2 and J usage is TRBJ1-2; D possibly corresponds to TRBD1 (6 bases). The CDR3 sequence is 15 residues long. V was cut by 1 base and J by 6 bases, with 15 bases left in between. Germline V gene sequence: CDR1 SGHTA, CDR2 FQGNSA. The CDR3, as DNA: TGTGCCAGCAGCTTAGTTGTCCGGACAGAGCATGGCTACACCTTC. It codes for CASSLVVRTEHGYTF. The full variable domain, its missing parts supplied by reference TRBV7-2 and TRBJ1-2, is GAGVSQSPSNKVTEKGKDVELRCDPISGHTALYWYRQSLGQGLEFLIYFQGNSAPDKSGLPSDRFSAERTGGSVSTLTIQRTQQEDSAVYLCASSLVVRTEHGYTFGSGTRLTVV.

The chain joins TRBV6-1 to TRBJ2-2; 10 bases are a match to TRBD1. Germline V gene sequence: CDR1 MNHNS, CDR2 SASEGT. This CDR3 region has 18 residues. The trim removed 4 bases at V and 4 bases at J, leaving 12 bases unmatched. The CDR3 loop reads CASSARRGTGEGTGELFF. In DNA, the CDR3 is TGTGCCAGCAGTGCACGAAGAGGGACAGGGGAAGGCACCGGGGAGCTGTTTTTT.

The rearrangement links TRBV30 to TRBJ1-2, with D unclear. The CDR3 spans 13 residues. V gave up 3 bases and J gave up 1 base, with 9 bases separating them. The germline CDR1 and CDR2 sequences are GTSNPN and SVGIG (reference sequence). CDR3 protein: CAWSIIHNYGYTF. The CDR3 DNA reads as TGTGCCTGGAGCATCATCCATAACTATGGCTACACCTTC.

The gene calls are TRBV27 and TRBJ1-1; D not certain. The length of the CDR3 is 15 residues. The V end lost 4 bases, the J end lost 0 bases, and 12 bases lay between the germline ends. Germline V lookup: CDR1 MNHEY, CDR2 SMNVEV (reference sequence). CDR3 in amino acids: CASSWSTAMNTEAFF. CDR3 bases: TGTGCCAGCAGTTGGTCCACAGCCATGAACACTGAAGCTTTCTTT.

This CDR3 reads CASGGAFPPYF. For the CDR3, the DNA is TGTGCCAGCGGGGGGGCGTTTCCCCCGTATTTT. V usage is TRBV7-9 and J usage is TRBJ2-3, with D maybe TRBD2 (7 bases). The CDR3 spans 11 residues. V lost 8 bases and J 14 bases, leaving 17 bases between the germline ends. The germline gives CDR1 SEHNR, CDR2 FQNEAQ (reference sequence).